This T cell receptor (beta chain) was observed in a study of T cells expressing NK-cell markers. Looking at the study overall: Sorted CD3+CD56-NKG2C+, CD3+CD56+NKG2C+ and CD3+CD56+NKG2C- T cells supplied the TCR beta repertoires. Regarding the study as a whole: The study found these clonotypes also leading the CD3+CD56-NKG2C+ fraction in a few donors. In roughly six donors, dominant CD3+CD56+NKG2C+ clonotypes ranked among the top 10 CD8+ clonotypes.

With UMIs, 5'RACE template switching was used to make TCR beta cDNA. TCRdb re-called the 5' RACE reads; every CDR3 protein appears as one record, without DNA. The sample table includes about 400,000 distinct CDR3 sequences. Comments on this clonotype: Antigen unknown.

Sequenced input: blood T cells: a sorted CD56 or NKG2C T cell subset, CD4+ or CD8+ T cells, or bulk PBMC T cells (not recorded which). This TCR derives from a woman in her 50s in good health.

This chain's CDR3 is CATSRTGVETQYF. This chain joins TRBV24-1 and TRBJ2-5; checking the TCRdb D call of TRBD1 is not possible without DNA. Germline V gene data show CDR1 as KGHDR and CDR2 as SFDVKD. This CDR3 spans 13 amino acids.